The rows below give T cell receptor beta chains drawn from one sample of a study of T cell changes during pregnancy in multiple sclerosis. Using immunoSEQ multiplex PCR, the repertoire was profiled, and TCRdb retains in-frame clones only, with some absent. The sample consists of 50,000 to 75,000 clones, roughly 91% of them appearing once. The sequencing used peripheral blood, collected after pregnancy. The receptors originated from a female donor in good health, enrolled as a control in a pregnancy study. Each CDR3 is given with its conserved first and last residue. D genes are given only for firm matches. The size field is filled for only some rows; it gives once, few, many or a size class.

CDR3 DNA	CDR3 protein	J gene	D gene	V gene	clone size
TGTGCCAGCAGTGATGCGGGGCATCACTACAATGAGCAGTTCTTC	CASSDAGHHYNEQFF	TRBJ2-1	.	TRBV6-1	once
TGTGCCAGCAGCCCGTTTACGACTAGCGGGGGGCCCGGGGAGCTGTTTTTT	CASSPFTTSGGPGELFF	TRBJ2-2	TRBD2	TRBV5-4	once
TGTGCCTGGAGTGTGTGGCTAGCGGGGGACAATGAGCAGTTCTTC	CAWSVWLAGDNEQFF	TRBJ2-1	TRBD2	TRBV30	.
TGTGCCAGCAGCTTCTATTATGGACACGACACTGAAGCTTTCTTT	CASSFYYGHDTEAFF	TRBJ1-1	.	TRBV5-4	few
TGTGCCAGTAGTTCCGGGACAGGAACTCCCTCTGGAAACACCATATATTTT	CASSSGTGTPSGNTIYF	TRBJ1-3	TRBD1	TRBV19	.
TGCGCCAGCAGCCACGTTGGGAGGAAGAACACTGAAGCTTTCTTT	CASSHVGRKNTEAFF	TRBJ1-1	.	TRBV4-1	.
TGCGCCAGCAGCTTTCTATCAGGGGTTAACACCGGGGAGCTGTTTTTT	CASSFLSGVNTGELFF	TRBJ2-2	.	TRBV5-1	.
TGTGCCAGCAGTTACCAGATGGACAGTTCACCCCTCCACTTT	CASSYQMDSSPLHF	TRBJ1-6	.	TRBV6-5	.
TGTGCTAGCAGCGACAGTCCTGGAAACACCATATATTTT	CASSDSPGNTIYF	TRBJ1-3	.	TRBV7-7	.
TGTGCCAGCAGTTACGACAAACAGGGTAACACTGAAGCTTTCTTT	CASSYDKQGNTEAFF	TRBJ1-1	.	TRBV6-5	.
TGTGCCAGCAGAGTACAGGGGGCGGGTGAAAAACTGTTTTTT	CASRVQGAGEKLFF	TRBJ1-4	TRBD1	TRBV6-1	.
TGTGCCAGCAGCTTAGGTGAGGCTAGGCGCGTTGGGACCCAGTACTTC	CASSLGEARRVGTQYF	TRBJ2-5	.	TRBV5-6	.
TGTGCCTGGAGTGGCGGGACAGGGGTCGATGAGCAGTTCTTC	CAWSGGTGVDEQFF	TRBJ2-1	TRBD1	TRBV30	.
TGTGCCAGCAGCCGACTGAATTCGGATGAGCAGTTCTTC	CASSRLNSDEQFF	TRBJ2-1	.	TRBV4-2	.
TGTGCCAGCAGCGTCGCAGGGCAGAACACCGGGGAGCTGTTTTTT	CASSVAGQNTGELFF	TRBJ2-2	.	TRBV9	few
TGCGCCAGCAGCCAAGATCGCACTAGCGGGGGGTACGAGCAGTACTTC	CASSQDRTSGGYEQYF	TRBJ2-7	TRBD2	TRBV4-3	.
TGTGCCAGCTCACTTGAGGAGAACACTGAAGCTTTCTTT	CASSLEENTEAFF	TRBJ1-1	.	TRBV18	.
TGTGCCAGCAGTGAATCTGGGAGAAACACAGATACGCAGTATTTT	CASSESGRNTDTQYF	TRBJ2-3	.	TRBV25-1	.
TGTGCCAGCAGCTTAGTACCAGAAAACTACGAGCAGTACTTC	CASSLVPENYEQYF	TRBJ2-7	.	TRBV7-2	.
TGCGCCAGCAGCTTGGTAGCGGGGGGGCAGAATGAGCAGTTCTTC	CASSLVAGGQNEQFF	TRBJ2-1	TRBD2	TRBV5-1	.
TGTGCCAGCAACCCGGACAGGAACACTGAAGCTTTCTTT	CASNPDRNTEAFF	TRBJ1-1	.	TRBV7-9	.
TGTGCCAGCAGTGTCAGCGTCATGATATATGGCTACACCTTC	CASSVSVMIYGYTF	TRBJ1-2	.	TRBV2	.
TGTGCCAGTATGCACGAGGGTAATATGCCTGAAGCTTTCTTT	CASMHEGNMPEAFF	TRBJ1-1	.	TRBV2	.
TGTGCCAGCAGCGCAGGGACTTACCGCGAGCAGTACTTC	CASSAGTYREQYF	TRBJ2-7	.	TRBV7-2	.
TGTGCCAGCAGTTTGCTCGTAGCGGGGTACCCCTACAATGAGCAGTTCTTC	CASSLLVAGYPYNEQFF	TRBJ2-1	TRBD2	TRBV27	.
TGTGCCAGCAGACGTCCTGGGACAGGGAATTCACCCCTCCACTTT	CASRRPGTGNSPLHF	TRBJ1-6	TRBD1	TRBV11-2	.
TGTGCCAGCAGCCAGGGGGGGGAAGCCTACGAGCAGTACTTC	CASSQGGEAYEQYF	TRBJ2-7	TRBD2	TRBV4-2	.
TGTGCCAGTCCCCCCAGGCCTACCGGAAAAGGTCTCCGACCCCCCAATAGCGGGACCGGGGAGCTGTTTTTT	CASPPRPTGKGLRPPNSGTGELFF	TRBJ2-2	TRBD2	TRBV19	.
TGTGCCAGCAGCTCAGATGCGGGGGGGAACTCAGATACGCAGTATTTT	CASSSDAGGNSDTQYF	TRBJ2-3	TRBD2	TRBV9	.
TGTGCCACCAGCAGAGATCTCACCGGACAGGGCTACGAGCAGTACTTC	CATSRDLTGQGYEQYF	TRBJ2-7	TRBD1	TRBV15	.
TGTGCCAGTAGTATAGTCGTGCGTGAAAAACTGTTTTTT	CASSIVVREKLFF	TRBJ1-4	.	TRBV19	.
TGTGCCAGCAGCTTAAAAGCACAGGGTGCAGGCTACACCTTC	CASSLKAQGAGYTF	TRBJ1-2	.	TRBV7-3	.
TGTGCCAGCAGCTTGCGTCTTTCGACATCTGGAAACACCATATATTTT	CASSLRLSTSGNTIYF	TRBJ1-3	.	TRBV5-6	.
TGTGCCAGCAGCCAGACTAGCGGGGACTACAATGAGCAGTTCTTC	CASSQTSGDYNEQFF	TRBJ2-1	TRBD2	TRBV6-5	.
TGTGCCAGCAGCTTGATGGGGCCGAGGACCGGGGAGCTGTTTTTT	CASSLMGPRTGELFF	TRBJ2-2	.	TRBV5-4	.
TGTGCCAGCAGCCAAGCGTGGGGGGGAAATCAGCCCCAGCATTTT	CASSQAWGGNQPQHF	TRBJ1-5	.	TRBV4-2	.
TGTGCCAGCAGCTTAGGTAGCGGGGCCCCGGGGACCCAGTACTTC	CASSLGSGAPGTQYF	TRBJ2-5	TRBD2	TRBV7-9	.
TGTGCCAGCAGATCAGGGGATTTCTACAATGAGCAGTTCTTC	CASRSGDFYNEQFF	TRBJ2-1	.	TRBV27	.
TGCGCCAGCAGCCAAGGAACTAGCTCCTACAATGAGCAGTTCTTC	CASSQGTSSYNEQFF	TRBJ2-1	.	TRBV4-1	.
TGTGCCAGCACCCGGGGGAGACTTAGCGGGGGAGCCTACACAGATACGCAGTATTTT	CASTRGRLSGGAYTDTQYF	TRBJ2-3	TRBD2	TRBV5-6	.
TGTGCCAGCAGCGACAGGGAATTCACGCCCCAGCATTTT	CASSDREFTPQHF	TRBJ1-5	.	TRBV9	.
TGTGCCAGCAGCGAAACCCCGGGACAGATTAACTATGGCTACACCTTC	CASSETPGQINYGYTF	TRBJ1-2	TRBD1	TRBV9	.
TGTGCCAGTAGTGGCGGACAGGGTTATAATTCACCCCTCCACTTT	CASSGGQGYNSPLHF	TRBJ1-6	TRBD1	TRBV19	.
TGTGCCAGCAGTGAGCGGGCAGGGGGCTTTTACGAGCAGTACTTC	CASSERAGGFYEQYF	TRBJ2-7	TRBD1	TRBV2	.
TGTGCCAGCTCACAGCGCACAGGGGGCCAAGAGACCCAGTACTTC	CASSQRTGGQETQYF	TRBJ2-5	TRBD1	TRBV18	.
TGTGCCAGCAGCTTGACTAACACCGGGGAGCTGTTTTTT	CASSLTNTGELFF	TRBJ2-2	.	TRBV9	.
TGTGCCAGCAGCTTGGGCAGCTACTACGAGCAGTACTTC	CASSLGSYYEQYF	TRBJ2-7	.	TRBV7-6	.
TGTGCCAGCAGCCAAGATGAGGCGGGGGGGATCTATGGCTACACCTTC	CASSQDEAGGIYGYTF	TRBJ1-2	.	TRBV4-2	.
TGCGCCAGCAGCCAAGTGGGTCGCCTAGCGGAAAACAATGAGCAGTTCTTC	CASSQVGRLAENNEQFF	TRBJ2-1	TRBD2	TRBV4-3	.
TGCGCCAGCAGCTTATCCGGGACAGGGAGCAATCAGCCCCAGCATTTT	CASSLSGTGSNQPQHF	TRBJ1-5	TRBD1	TRBV5-1	.
TGTGCCTGGATCCCCGCGACAGGGGGCTGGACTGAAGCTTTCTTT	CAWIPATGGWTEAFF	TRBJ1-1	TRBD1	TRBV30	.
TGCGCCAGCAGCGTGACCGGGACAGGATACGAGCAGTACTTC	CASSVTGTGYEQYF	TRBJ2-7	TRBD1	TRBV4-1	.
TGTGCCAGCAGCTTTCTACCCGGAAACACCATATATTTT	CASSFLPGNTIYF	TRBJ1-3	.	TRBV7-8	.